A single sample is the source of the 5 T cell receptor beta chains below, sequenced in a study of CD8+CD57+ T cells in acquired aplastic anemia. Patients who underwent sequencing had shown CD8+CD57+ cell expansion by flow cytometry. The template used for profiling TCR beta VDJ and CDR3 was genomic DNA. TCRdb reprocessed the reads via MiXCR and lists one record per CDR3 protein. Of 150,000 to 170,000 distinct CDR3 sequences listed, 52% are singletons. The sequenced sample was sorted CD4+, CD8+, or CD8+CD57+ T cells (not recorded which) from PBMCs. Source of these receptors: a human donor with aplastic anemia.

This clonotype was detected only a few times. This could be a read error, since a much larger clone is one nucleotide away. The gene calls are TRBV7-4 and TRBJ1-4; possible D gene TRBD1, 6 bases. Germline CDR1 and CDR2: SGHVT and SQSDAQ. With 5 bases removed from V and 0 bases from J, the gap between germline ends came to 13 bases. The CDR3 covers 16 residues. For the CDR3, the DNA is TGTGCCAGCAGCCTCCGACAGGAGGCAACTAATGAAAAACTGTTTTTT. Translating it yields CASSLRQEATNEKLFF.

The rearrangement joins TRBV11-1 to TRBJ2-3; 13 nucleotides align to TRBD2. The CDR3 length is 15 residues. The ends lost 7 bases at V and 4 bases at J; junction bases unmatched: 5. Germline V gene lookup returns CDR1 SGHAT and CDR2 FQDESV (reference sequence). CDR3 sequence: CASKLAGGLPDTQYF. DNA of the CDR3: TGTGCCAGCAAACTAGCGGGGGGGCTGCCAGATACGCAGTATTTT.

This CDR3 reads CASSTVNSNQPQHF. CDR3 DNA: TGTGCCAGTAGTACCGTAAATAGCAATCAGCCCCAGCATTTT. V is TRBV19 and J is TRBJ1-5; D not certain. V was shortened by 4 bases and J by 0 bases, with 7 bases between the two germline ends. The length of the CDR3 is 14 residues. The germline V gene has CDR1 LNHDA and CDR2 SQIVND (reference sequence).

The rearrangement links TRBV2 to TRBJ1-5, with a weak D call TRBD1 (5 bases). Germline lookup yields CDR1 SNHLY and CDR2 FYNNEI. V was shortened by 5 bases and J by 3 bases, with 11 bases between the two germline ends. The CDR3 has 14 residues. The CDR3 DNA sequence: TGTGCCAGCAGTTACATACAGGCCAATCAGCCCCAGCATTTT. It specifies CASSYIQANQPQHF.

This clonotype was counted ten times or more. The chain employs TRBV7-8 and TRBJ2-3, with 11 bases matching TRBD2. The CDR3 loop spans 16 amino acids. Germline V lookup: CDR1 SGHVS, CDR2 FQNEAQ. The ends lost 5 bases at V and 6 bases at J; junction bases unmatched: 10. The CDR3 protein is CASSRQGSGGADTQYF. CDR3 DNA: TGTGCCAGCAGCCGCCAGGGTAGCGGGGGGGCGGATACGCAGTATTTT.